Following are 6 T cell receptor beta chains from one sample sequenced in a study of cytomegalovirus exposure and HLA in healthy donors. 13 Jbeta primers and 60 Vbeta primers were used for the PCR. The method was immunoSEQ multiplex PCR; TCRdb's version includes in-frame clones alone and lacks a portion of them. The sample has about 140,000 clones, approximately 80% seen once; the top ten hold 2% to 3%. The sample was PBMCs. The source of these receptors is a woman younger than 30 in good health and CMV-seropositive.

The rearrangement links TRBV27 to TRBJ2-7; tentative D call: TRBD1 (5 bases). Looked up from germline, CDR1 is MNHEY and CDR2 is SMNVEV (reference sequence). The CDR3 is 14 amino acids. V was pared by 7 bases and J by 2 bases, with 15 bases between. The DNA of the CDR3 is TGTGCCAGCACCCCCGTAAAGGGGACCTACGAGCAGTACTTC. Translating gives CASTPVKGTYEQYF.

This chain uses TRBV27 with TRBJ1-2, with a possible D match to TRBD1 (6 bases). Trimming took off 5 bases at V and 6 bases at J, with 16 bases between the two ends. The length of the CDR3 is 14 residues. Germline CDR1 MNHEY, CDR2 SMNVEV (reference sequence). The CDR3 loop is CASSRNRVGDGYTF. The CDR3, as DNA: TGTGCCAGCAGTCGCAACAGGGTAGGGGATGGCTACACCTTC.

The V call is TRBV5-3, the J call TRBJ2-3, with 7 bases fitting TRBD2. TRBV5-3 is reported as an ORF; its role is uncertain. The CDR3 extends over 16 amino acids. With 4 bases clipped from V and 2 bases from J, the junction kept 10 bases outside the gene matches. CDR3 residues: CARSPRDYPNTDTQYF. As DNA, the CDR3 is TGTGCCAGAAGCCCCCGGGACTATCCTAACACAGATACGCAGTATTTT.

This clone was observed a single time. V usage is TRBV5-8 and J usage is TRBJ1-3; 8 bases agree with TRBD1. The CDR3 runs to 16 residues. The trim removed 5 bases at V and 4 bases at J, leaving 11 bases unmatched. Germline V CDR1 and CDR2: SGHTS, YDEGEE. The DNA of the CDR3 is TGTGCCAGCAGTTTTAACAGGGGGACGGCGGGAAACACCATATATTTT. Protein: CASSFNRGTAGNTIYF.

The J gene is TRBJ2-1, the V gene TRBV19; D is unclear. Germline V gene lookup returns CDR1 LNHDA and CDR2 SQIVND (reference sequence). The V end was cut by 9 bases, the J end by 8 bases, with 8 bases between. The CDR3 runs 10 residues. CDR3 in DNA: TGTGCCAGCGGTAGCCATGAGCAGTTCTTC. It translates to CASGSHEQFF.

V and J are TRBV6-5 and TRBJ1-6; 7 bases are shared with TRBD1. There are 15 residues in the CDR3. CDR1 is MNHEY, CDR2 SVGAGI, per germline. The V segment lost 0 bases and the J segment 6 bases; nucleotides outside the gene matches: 2. The CDR3 DNA is TGTGCCAGCAGTTACTCCGGGACAGTTAATTCACCCCTCCACTTT. Residues: CASSYSGTVNSPLHF.